Described below is a single T cell receptor (beta chain) sequence and its context. The antigen is not known. This CDR3 is 15 amino acids long. The V end lost 3 bases, the J end lost 4 bases, and 15 bases lay between the germline ends. This entry comes from a study of blood T cells in healthy people across ages. Study results and limitations: The study regarded diversity estimates from one million T cells as underestimates. With donor CMV status unknown, expanded clonotype changes were possibly confounded.

It was with a sample-barcoded 5' primer and a J-beta primer mix that a second PCR of about 6 to 12 cycles was run. TCRdb fed the 5' RACE reads into MiXCR, producing one record per CDR3 protein. Of about 630,000 distinct CDR3 sequences listed, about 21% are singletons. This chain joins TRBV12-3 or TRBV12-4 and TRBJ2-5; D uncertain. The receptor was isolated from a man between 65 and 80 years old in good health. The sequenced sample consisted of blood. CDR3 coding DNA: TGTGCCAGCAGTTTTGGGTTGCGCCCGGGAGAGACCCAGTACTTC. Amino acid sequence: CASSFGLRPGETQYF.